This TCR beta chain comes out of a study of T cell repertoires in cytomegalovirus infection. Study-level information: Well-studied HLA-B-restricted CMV epitopes were used in the study alongside recently identified HLA-C-restricted ones.

TCRdb re-called the reads with MiXCR, one entry per CDR3 protein. The sample lists about 890,000 distinct CDR3 sequences; approximately 31% were seen once. This clonotype was counted only a few times. The antigen is unknown. With 5 bases removed from V and 0 bases from J, the gap between germline ends came to 11 bases. The CDR3 has 14 residues. Germline assignment: CDR1 MNHEY and CDR2 SVGEGT. Study-wide results and caveats: The cumulative frequency of public TCR beta families distinguished individuals who carried CMV together with the relevant HLA.

V usage is TRBV6-2 or TRBV6-3 and J usage is TRBJ2-7, with D tentatively TRBD1 (6 bases). This receptor was taken from a human donor in good health (CMV status not recorded). Some clones in this sample may be carry-over from other donors' samples. Sample: cultured CD8+ T cells from PBMCs, taken from culture after CMV antigen stimulation. The CDR3 protein is CASSSLDSSYEQYF. DNA for the CDR3: TGTGCCAGCAGTAGTCTGGACAGCTCCTACGAGCAGTACTTC.